What follows are 20 T cell receptor beta chains derived from one specimen sequenced in a study of CD8+ T cells in alopecia areata (dated by TCRdb to the late 2010s). The label giving this sample's treatment or condition can be read as: oral pan-JAK inhibitor, 5-10 mg twice daily. Library preparation was by the immunoSEQ multiplex PCR assay. RNA was extracted from all samples and reverse transcribed into cDNA as template for TCR sequencing. In its TCRdb copy, this immuneACCESS table keeps in-frame sequences only and misses some clones. Where compared with another copy, unresolved V genes explain less than half of these, and the others have no known cause. The sample table contains some 190,000 clones; only one count was recorded for 64% of them. Together, the top ten hold roughly 1.3% of the sample. The material sequenced was CD4+ T cells sorted from blood, taken between weeks 47 and 50, from a patient treated with tofacitinib. The receptors shown here come from a human donor with alopecia areata.

A single count supports this clone. V is TRBV11-2 and J is TRBJ2-3, with 10 bases lining up with TRBD2. Losses at the gene ends were 3 bases for V and 1 base for J; bases not matched to a gene: 4. Germline V gene lookup returns CDR1 SGHAT and CDR2 FQNNGV. The length of the CDR3 is 16 residues. CDR3 bases: TGTGCCAGCAGCTTGCTAGCGGGGGCCCGCACAGATACGCAGTATTTT. Protein sequence: CASSLLAGARTDTQYF.

The chain recombines TRBV7-2 with TRBJ2-3; TRBD2 is a possible D gene (6 bases). V shed 6 bases and J shed 7 bases, with 14 bases lying between them. Germline V CDR1 and CDR2: SGHTA, FQGNSA. The CDR3 is 13 amino acids. This CDR3 reads CASRPMGGYTQYF. DNA for the CDR3: TGTGCCAGCAGACCAATGGGGGGATATACGCAGTATTTT.

This clone was seen a few times. V gene TRBV2 combines with J gene TRBJ2-4; D not certain. The CDR3 totals 16 residues. Looked up from germline, CDR1 is SNHLY and CDR2 is FYNNEI. Trimming shortened V by 3 bases and J by 3 bases, and 15 bases separated the two germline ends. Written as DNA, the CDR3 is TGTGCCAGCAGTGATGGGCGACTTTCCTACAAAAACATTCAGTACTTC. It translates to CASSDGRLSYKNIQYF.

This chain links TRBV30 with TRBJ1-2; 8 nucleotides line up with TRBD1. This CDR3 is built from 14 residues. Germline V gene lookup returns CDR1 GTSNPN and CDR2 SVGIG (reference sequence). V lost 5 bases to trimming and J lost 7 bases; unmatched junction nucleotides: 12. The CDR3 protein is CAWADRGRYGGYTF. In nucleotides, the CDR3 is TGTGCCTGGGCCGACAGGGGTCGGTACGGTGGCTACACCTTC.

A few counts support this clone. The chain recombines TRBV18 with TRBJ1-6; D perhaps matches TRBD1 (6 bases). Germline CDR1 is KGHSH and CDR2 is LQKENI. The CDR3 spans 13 residues. The V end lost 2 bases, the J end lost 7 bases, and 6 bases lay between the germline ends. The CDR3 here is CASSPGGNSPLHF. The CDR3 DNA is TGTGCCAGCTCACCAGGGGGCAATTCACCCCTCCACTTT.

This chain links TRBV29-1 with TRBJ2-1, with TRBD2 matching 12 bases. The CDR3 runs to 13 residues. The germline V gene has CDR1 SQVTM and CDR2 ANQGSEA. J gave up 9 bases and V 2 bases, and 2 bases lay outside the gene matches. CDR3 protein: CSVETLAGGEQFF. The CDR3 DNA is TGCAGCGTTGAAACACTAGCGGGGGGTGAGCAGTTCTTC.

This clone came up many times. V usage is TRBV6-9 and J usage is TRBJ2-3; D is undetermined. The CDR3 has 10 amino acids. Germline loops: CDR1 MNHGY, CDR2 SVAAGI. V lost 8 bases and J lost 1, with 1 base in between. The DNA of the CDR3 is TGTGCCAGCCGCACAGATACGCAGTATTTT. Translating gives CASRTDTQYF.

The chain is built from TRBV7-2 and TRBJ2-1; D uncertain. Per germline, CDR1 SGHTA and CDR2 FQGNSA. Trimming removed 3 bases from V and 6 bases from J, with 21 bases in between. The CDR3 loop spans 17 amino acids. As DNA, the CDR3 is TGTGCCAGCAGCTTTTCTAGTCGATCGCGGCCCGGCAATGAGCAGTTCTTC. The encoded protein is CASSFSSRSRPGNEQFF. Together with reference TRBV7-2 and TRBJ2-1, the CDR3 gives the full variable domain: GAGVSQSPSNKVTEKGKDVELRCDPISGHTALYWYRQSLGQGLEFLIYFQGNSAPDKSGLPSDRFSAERTGGSVSTLTIQRTQQEDSAVYLCASSFSSRSRPGNEQFFGPGTRLTVL.

The V call is TRBV30, the J call TRBJ2-2; tentatively, D is TRBD1 or TRBD2 (6 bases each). The V gene's germline CDR1 is GTSNPN and CDR2 SVGIG (reference sequence). This CDR3 region has 15 residues. V shed 0 bases and J shed 4 bases, with 12 bases lying between them. This CDR3 reads CAWSVEGGITGELFF. The CDR3 nucleotides read TGTGCCTGGAGTGTAGAGGGGGGCATCACCGGGGAGCTGTTTTTT.

The chain carries TRBV30 and TRBJ1-1; 8 nucleotides align to TRBD1. V shed 2 bases, J shed 3 bases, and the junction held 5 bases outside the gene matches. Germline values: CDR1 GTSNPN, CDR2 SVGIG (reference sequence). CDR3 size: 14 residues. As DNA, the CDR3 is TGTGCCTGGAGTCGGACAGGGCGGGACACTGAAGCTTTCTTT. Protein product: CAWSRTGRDTEAFF.

The rearrangement joins TRBV5-4 to TRBJ1-6, with D perhaps matching TRBD1 (5 bases). Germline CDR1 and CDR2: SGHNT and YYREEE (reference sequence). The CDR3 contains 16 residues. V lost 4 bases and J 8 bases, leaving 19 bases between the germline ends. CDR3 sequence reads: CASSDTEGREDSPLHF. In DNA form, the CDR3 reads TGTGCCAGCAGCGACACGGAGGGACGGGAAGATTCACCCCTCCACTTT.

The CDR3 loop is CASSFLDRAVNEQFF. Written as DNA, the CDR3 is TGCGCCAGCAGCTTCCTCGACAGGGCGGTCAATGAGCAGTTCTTC. The V call is TRBV5-1, the J call TRBJ2-1, with TRBD1 matching 7 bases. V was clipped by 2 bases and J by 6 bases; unmatched bases: 8. The germline V gene has CDR1 SGHRS and CDR2 YFSETQ. CDR3 length: 15 amino acids.

The chain recombines TRBV2 with TRBJ1-4, with 9 bases matching TRBD1. V dropped 6 bases and J dropped 11; count of bases not matched to a gene: 4. There are 12 residues in the CDR3. Looked up from germline, CDR1 is SNHLY and CDR2 is FYNNEI. CDR3 in amino acids: CASSGTGFKLFF. The CDR3 bases are TGTGCCAGCAGCGGGACAGGGTTCAAACTGTTTTTT.

This clone came up a few times. The V gene is TRBV4-3, the J gene TRBJ1-6, with D maybe TRBD1 (5 bases). CDR1 is LGHNA and CDR2 is YSLEER in the germline V gene. The CDR3 spans 14 residues. Trimming shortened V by 0 bases and J by 10 bases, and 10 bases separated the two germline ends. As DNA, the CDR3 is TGCGCCAGCAGCCAAGAAGCAGGGCACTCACCCCTCCACTTT. This codes for CASSQEAGHSPLHF.

The chain recombines TRBV6-6 with TRBJ2-1; unclear D gene. Germline assignment: CDR1 MNHNY and CDR2 SVGAGI (reference sequence). The CDR3 has 11 amino acids. V was shortened by 2 bases and J by 8 bases, with 4 bases between the two germline ends. The CDR3 DNA is TGTGCCAGCAGTTACCGCGATGAGCAGTTCTTC. Residues: CASSYRDEQFF.

The chain employs TRBV15 and TRBJ1-1; possible D gene TRBD1, 6 bases. Trimming cost V 0 bases and J 4 bases, with 12 bases left between them. Germline values: CDR1 LNHNV, CDR2 YYDKDF (reference sequence). This CDR3 spans 15 amino acids. CDR3 region: CATSRDVRGRTEAFF. The CDR3 DNA follows: TGTGCCACCAGCAGAGATGTCCGGGGGCGCACTGAAGCTTTCTTT.

The CDR3 region has the DNA TGTGCCAGCAGCGAGAGCAACTATGGGTTTGTTGGCGAGCAGTACTTC. It specifies CASSESNYGFVGEQYF. The genes are TRBV9 and TRBJ2-7; D is ambiguous. V was shortened by 3 bases and J by 6 bases, with 22 bases between the two germline ends. The germline V gene encodes CDR1 SGDLS and CDR2 YYNGEE. CDR3 size: 16 residues. Full variable domain (remainder filled in from reference TRBV9 and TRBJ2-7): DSGVTQTPKHLITATGQRVTLRCSPRSGDLSVYWYQQSLDQGLQFLIQYYNGEERAKGNILERFSAQQFPDLHSELNLSSLELGDSALYFCASSESNYGFVGEQYFGPGTRLTVT.

This chain links TRBV30 with TRBJ2-7; D remains unclear. Germline V gives CDR1 GTSNPN, CDR2 SVGIG (reference sequence). V gave up 1 base and J gave up 2 bases, with 6 bases separating them. CDR3 length: 12 amino acids. The CDR3 sequence is CAWSGTPYEQYF. DNA for the CDR3: TGTGCCTGGAGTGGTACCCCCTACGAGCAGTACTTC. The variable domain in full, completed from reference TRBV30 and TRBJ2-7, reads SQTIHQWPATLVQPVGSPLSLECTVEGTSNPNLYWYRQAAGRGLQLLFYSVGIGQISSEVPQNLSASRPQDRQFILSSKKLLLSDSGFYLCAWSGTPYEQYFGPGTRLTVT.

CDR3 bases: TGTGCCAGTAGAGGGGGGGCCTCTGGGGCCAACGTCCTGACTTTC. Amino acids: CASRGGASGANVLTF. The chain carries TRBV19 and TRBJ2-6; D perhaps matches TRBD2 (7 bases). This CDR3 comprises 15 residues. Germline loops: CDR1 LNHDA, CDR2 SQIVND (reference sequence). The V end was cut by 6 bases, the J end by 0 bases, with 9 bases between. Full variable domain (rest looked up from reference TRBV19 and TRBJ2-6): DGGITQSPKYLFRKEGQNVTLSCEQNLNHDAMYWYRQDPGQGLRLIYYSQIVNDFQKGDIAEGYSVSREKKESFPLTVTSAQKNPTAFYLCASRGGASGANVLTFGAGSRLTVL.

This CDR3 is CAWSLLANEKLFF. CDR3 bases: TGTGCCTGGAGTCTACTGGCAAATGAAAAACTGTTTTTT. This chain connects TRBV30 to TRBJ1-4; no clear D gene. Trimming took 2 bases from V and 5 from J, leaving 9 bases between them. This CDR3 comprises 13 residues. Germline CDR1 GTSNPN, CDR2 SVGIG (reference sequence).